This TCR beta chain was observed in a study of T-cell memory formation after mild COVID-19. Study as a whole: Among the donors, TCR clusters were largely specific to each donor. Study-wide results and limits: Researchers report contracting CD4+ clones mostly in CM and EM, with CD8+ clones in EMRA. Pre-infection memory carried some responding clones, suggesting that cross-reactive memory joined.

V lost 9 bases and J lost 0, with 9 bases in between. The CDR3 runs to 13 residues. 5'RACE primed from the constant segment yielded TCR alpha and TCR beta cDNA libraries bearing sample barcodes and UMIs. TCRdb ran MiXCR on the 5' RACE reads and lists one entry per CDR3 protein. This table holds almost 250,000 distinct CDR3 sequences, just over 15% found once. This clonotype was seen a few times. Its specificity is not known. Sequenced material: PBMCs or a T cell subset sorted from them (not recorded which). The chain joins TRBV12-3 or TRBV12-4 to TRBJ1-5; no clear D. The TCR sequence derives from an adult woman who had mild COVID-19 (a few samples of this study predate the infection). Cell type and time point are not known. Here the CDR3 DNA reads TGTGCCAGTGCCCCCTTTAGCAATCAGCCCCAGCATTTT. Translated: CASAPFSNQPQHF.